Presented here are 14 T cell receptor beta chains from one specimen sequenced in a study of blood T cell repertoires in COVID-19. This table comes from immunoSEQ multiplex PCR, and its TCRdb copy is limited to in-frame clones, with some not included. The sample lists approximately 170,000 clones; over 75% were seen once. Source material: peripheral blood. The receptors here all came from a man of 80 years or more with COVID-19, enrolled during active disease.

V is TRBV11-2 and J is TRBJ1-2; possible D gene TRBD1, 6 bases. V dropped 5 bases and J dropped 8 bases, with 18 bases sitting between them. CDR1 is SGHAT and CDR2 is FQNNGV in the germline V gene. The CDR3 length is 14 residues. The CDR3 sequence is CASSTTLGADGYTF. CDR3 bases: TGTGCCAGCAGCACTACACTGGGGGCGGACGGCTACACCTTC.

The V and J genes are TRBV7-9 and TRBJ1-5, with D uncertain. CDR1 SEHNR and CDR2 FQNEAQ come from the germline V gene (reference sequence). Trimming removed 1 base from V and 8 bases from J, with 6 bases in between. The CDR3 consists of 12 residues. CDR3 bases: TGTGCCAGCAGCTTAGGCGCTAAGCCCCAGCATTTT. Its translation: CASSLGAKPQHF.

The CDR3 protein is CASSSGQSSGNTIYF. Written as DNA, the CDR3 is TGTGCCAGCAGCTCGGGACAGAGCTCTGGAAACACCATATATTTT. The J gene is TRBJ1-3, the V gene TRBV7-2, with TRBD1 matching over 7 bases. CDR3 length: 15 amino acids. With 4 bases clipped from V and 0 bases from J, the junction kept 3 bases outside the gene matches. In germline, CDR1 is SGHTA, CDR2 FQGNSA.

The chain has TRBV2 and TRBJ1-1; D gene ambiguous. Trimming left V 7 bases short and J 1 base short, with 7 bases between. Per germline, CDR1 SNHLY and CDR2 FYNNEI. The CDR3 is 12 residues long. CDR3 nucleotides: TGTGCCAGCACGGTGAAGAACACTGAAGCTTTCTTT. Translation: CASTVKNTEAFF.

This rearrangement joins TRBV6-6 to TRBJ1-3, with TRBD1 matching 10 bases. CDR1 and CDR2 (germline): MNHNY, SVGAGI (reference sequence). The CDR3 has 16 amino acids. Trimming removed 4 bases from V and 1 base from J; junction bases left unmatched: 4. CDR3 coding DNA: TGTGCCAGCAGTTTTCCGGGACAGGGGTCTGGAAACACCATATATTTT. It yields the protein CASSFPGQGSGNTIYF.

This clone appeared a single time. DNA for the CDR3: TGTGCCACCGGAGGGACTTTGACGGCCACTGAAGCTTTCTTT. Protein product: CATGGTLTATEAFF. The chain couples TRBV15 to TRBJ1-1; TRBD1 is a possible D gene (5 bases). Germline lookup yields CDR1 LNHNV and CDR2 YYDKDF (reference sequence). CDR3 length: 14 amino acids. V dropped 8 bases and J dropped 4 bases, with 17 bases sitting between them.

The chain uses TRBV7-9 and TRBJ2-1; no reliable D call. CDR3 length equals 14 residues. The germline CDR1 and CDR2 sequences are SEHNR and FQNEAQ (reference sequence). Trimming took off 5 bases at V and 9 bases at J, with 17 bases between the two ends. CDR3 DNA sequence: TGTGCCAGCAGCCATGAGGCCTCCTCGGGTGAGCAGTTCTTC. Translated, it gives CASSHEASSGEQFF.

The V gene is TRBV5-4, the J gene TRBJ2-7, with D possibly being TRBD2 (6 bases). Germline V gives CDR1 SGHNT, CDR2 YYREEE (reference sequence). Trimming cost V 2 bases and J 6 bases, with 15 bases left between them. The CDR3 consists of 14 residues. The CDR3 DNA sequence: TGTGCCAGCAGCTTCGGGGGATCCCTAAGCGAGCAGTACTTC. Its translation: CASSFGGSLSEQYF.

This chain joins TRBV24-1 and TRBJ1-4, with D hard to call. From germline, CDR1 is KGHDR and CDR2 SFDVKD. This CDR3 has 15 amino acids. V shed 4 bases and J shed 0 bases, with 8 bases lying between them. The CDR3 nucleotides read TGTGCCACCAGTGACTCACACGCAACTAATGAAAAACTGTTTTTT. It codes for CATSDSHATNEKLFF.

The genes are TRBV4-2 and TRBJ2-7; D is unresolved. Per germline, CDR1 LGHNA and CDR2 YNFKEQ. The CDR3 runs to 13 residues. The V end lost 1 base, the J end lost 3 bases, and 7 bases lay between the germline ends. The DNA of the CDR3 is TGTGCCAGCAGCCAAGCCCCCTTCTACGAGCAGTACTTC. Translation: CASSQAPFYEQYF.

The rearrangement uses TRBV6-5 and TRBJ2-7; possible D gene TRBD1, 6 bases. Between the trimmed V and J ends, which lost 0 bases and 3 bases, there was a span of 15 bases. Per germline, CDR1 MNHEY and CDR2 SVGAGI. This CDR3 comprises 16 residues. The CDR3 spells CASSYSGREGGYEQYF. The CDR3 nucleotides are TGTGCCAGCAGTTACTCTGGCAGGGAAGGGGGCTACGAGCAGTACTTC.

In DNA, the CDR3 is TGTGCCAGCAGCTTTCAGGGATTTACAACTAATGAAAAACTGTTTTTT. Translated, it gives CASSFQGFTTNEKLFF. V is TRBV5-5 and J is TRBJ1-4, with D perhaps matching TRBD1 (5 bases). Trimming shortened V by 2 bases and J by 0 bases, and 11 bases separated the two germline ends. The CDR3 loop spans 16 amino acids. In germline, CDR1 is SGHKS, CDR2 YYEKEE (reference sequence).

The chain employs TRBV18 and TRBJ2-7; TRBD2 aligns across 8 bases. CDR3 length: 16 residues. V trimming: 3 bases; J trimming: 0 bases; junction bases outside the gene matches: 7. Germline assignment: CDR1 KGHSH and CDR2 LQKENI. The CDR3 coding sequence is TGTGCCAGCTCACCGACCAGCGGGGGCCTCTCCTACGAGCAGTACTTC. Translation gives CASSPTSGGLSYEQYF.

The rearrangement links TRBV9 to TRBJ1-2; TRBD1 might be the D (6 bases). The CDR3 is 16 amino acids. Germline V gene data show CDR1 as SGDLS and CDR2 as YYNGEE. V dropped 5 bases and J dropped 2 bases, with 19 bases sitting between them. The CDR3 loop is CASSSSGRGSNYGYTF. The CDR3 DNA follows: TGTGCCAGCAGTTCCTCGGGGAGGGGGTCGAACTATGGCTACACCTTC.